Each of the 25 T cell receptor beta chains below was sequenced from the same sample in a study of beta chain features in type 1 diabetes. The study reverse transcribed the entire isolated RNA, so it sequenced expressed TCRB transcripts. Sequenced by immunoSEQ multiplex PCR; TCRdb stores in-frame clones only, minus some. The sample consists of roughly 50,000 clones, around 40% of them appearing once. These receptors lack a known antigen. Study-wide results and limits: For Type 1 diabetes patients, all four CD4+ subsets carried TCRB CDR3s that were moderately but significantly shorter.

What was sequenced was Tregs from blood. The receptor set was obtained from a man younger than 40 with type 1 diabetes.

This sequence joins TRBV5-1 and TRBJ2-5; 8 bases align to TRBD1. The J call could be wrong; TRBJ2-7 is a better fit for the DNA end. Germline values: CDR1 SGHRS, CDR2 YFSETQ. The CDR3 totals 15 residues. CDR3 sequence: CASSLGGQGRGEQYF. The CDR3 region has the DNA TGCGCCAGCAGCTTGGGAGGACAGGGACGCGGCGAGCAGTACTTC.

The table lists this clone with a count of one. The chain's CDR3 is CASSLGQGIDEQYF. CDR3 nucleotides: TGCGCCAGCAGCTTGGGACAGGGGATCGACGAGCAGTACTTC. V gene TRBV5-1 combines with J gene TRBJ2-7, with 8 bases lining up with TRBD1. The CDR3 is made up of 14 amino acids. Germline V gives CDR1 SGHRS, CDR2 YFSETQ. With V trimmed by 0 bases and J by 5 bases, 4 bases remained unmatched.

V usage is TRBV29-1 and J usage is TRBJ1-1; D unclear. Germline lookup yields CDR1 SQVTM and CDR2 ANQGSEA. The CDR3 consists of 13 residues. V was shortened by 4 bases and J by 5 bases, with 14 bases between the two germline ends. The CDR3 nucleotides read TGCAGCGTTGCTTGGCTTGGAGAAACTGAAGCTTTCTTT. It yields the protein CSVAWLGETEAFF.

V and J are TRBV7-9 and TRBJ1-6, with TRBD1 matching over 8 bases. The length of the CDR3 is 14 residues. CDR1 is SEHNR, CDR2 FQNEAQ, per germline (reference sequence). After removal of 5 bases from V and 10 bases from J, the junction contained 7 bases not matched to a gene. The chain's CDR3 is CASSKQAGGSPLHF. In DNA form, the CDR3 reads TGTGCCAGCAGCAAACAGGCAGGGGGCTCACCCCTCCACTTT. Looking up the rest from reference TRBV7-9 and TRBJ1-6 gives the full variable domain: DTGVSQNPRHKITKRGQNVTFRCDPISEHNRLYWYRQTLGQGPEFLTYFQNEAQLEKSRLLSDRFSAERPKGSFSTLEIQRTEQGDSAMYLCASSKQAGGSPLHFGNGTRLTVT.

This clone appeared a single time. V and J are TRBV9 and TRBJ1-5, with a weak D call TRBD1 (6 bases). From germline, CDR1 is SGDLS and CDR2 YYNGEE. V was shortened by 4 bases and J by 9 bases, with 14 bases between the two germline ends. The CDR3 loop spans 13 amino acids. CDR3 DNA sequence: TGTGCCAGCAGCCCCTCAGGGGCCCTGCCCCAGCATTTT. Residues: CASSPSGALPQHF.

The rearrangement joins TRBV7-9 to TRBJ2-7; unclear D gene. V gave up 6 bases and J gave up 6 bases, with 12 bases separating them. This CDR3 contains 12 residues. Germline V gene sequence: CDR1 SEHNR, CDR2 FQNEAQ (reference sequence). The CDR3 DNA sequence: TGTGCCAGCAGTCCTCAACCCGGCGAGCAGTACTTC. Its protein product is CASSPQPGEQYF. Drawing the rest from reference TRBV7-9 and TRBJ2-7, the complete variable domain is DTGVSQNPRHKITKRGQNVTFRCDPISEHNRLYWYRQTLGQGPEFLTYFQNEAQLEKSRLLSDRFSAERPKGSFSTLEIQRTEQGDSAMYLCASSPQPGEQYFGPGTRLTVT.

The V call is TRBV6-5, the J call TRBJ1-3; TRBD1 might be the D (6 bases). Deletions cut 7 bases from V and 0 bases from J, with 13 bases between. The length of the CDR3 is 15 residues. CDR1 MNHEY and CDR2 SVGAGI come from the germline V gene. CDR3 DNA: TGTGCCAGCAAGTTAAAGGGACACTCTGGAAACACCATATATTTT. Translated, it gives CASKLKGHSGNTIYF.

This clone came up a few times. The CDR3 loop is CASSSRTASTDTQYF. Written as DNA, the CDR3 is TGTGCCAGCAGTTCCAGGACTGCTAGCACAGATACGCAGTATTTT. The chain combines TRBV6-5 with TRBJ2-3; D perhaps matches TRBD2 (5 bases). The V gene lost 4 bases and the J gene lost 0 bases, with 11 bases spanning the gap. CDR3 length: 15 residues. The germline CDR1 and CDR2 sequences are MNHEY and SVGAGI.

The chain links TRBV14 to TRBJ2-1; 8 bases map to TRBD2. Germline CDR1 is SGHDN and CDR2 is FVKESK. The CDR3 is 15 amino acids. The V segment lost 4 bases and the J segment 8 bases; nucleotides outside the gene matches: 10. Here the CDR3 reads CASSRSSGSFYEQFF. CDR3 in DNA: TGTGCCAGCAGCCGAAGCAGCGGGAGCTTTTATGAGCAGTTCTTC.

In this sample, this clone turned up a few times. V is TRBV5-8 and J is TRBJ2-5; the D gene is possibly TRBD2 (5 bases). This CDR3 spans 13 amino acids. From germline, CDR1 is SGHTS and CDR2 YDEGEE. Trimming left V 0 bases short and J 5 bases short, with 8 bases between. The DNA of the CDR3 is TGTGCCAGCAGCTTGGGGGGAGTGGAGACCCAGTACTTC. Its translation is CASSLGGVETQYF.

CDR3 sequence reads: CASSFWENQPQHF. The DNA for the CDR3 is TGTGCCAGCAGCTTTTGGGAGAATCAGCCCCAGCATTTT. The chain combines TRBV5-8 with TRBJ1-5; D not certain. This CDR3 has 13 residues. Trimming took off 2 bases at V and 4 bases at J, with 7 bases between the two ends. Germline V gives CDR1 SGHTS, CDR2 YDEGEE.

This clone was recorded once. CDR3 residues: CASSYEGAAEAFF. CDR3 coding DNA: TGTGCCAGCAGTTACGAGGGGGCTGCTGAAGCTTTCTTT. This rearrangement joins TRBV6-5 to TRBJ1-1, with 7 bases fitting TRBD1. This CDR3 is built from 13 residues. In germline, CDR1 is MNHEY, CDR2 SVGAGI. V shed 2 bases, J shed 6 bases, and the junction held 3 bases outside the gene matches.

This rearrangement joins TRBV19 to TRBJ1-4; D not certain. The CDR3 totals 15 residues. The V end lost 4 bases, the J end lost 2 bases, and 11 bases lay between the germline ends. The germline V gene encodes CDR1 LNHDA and CDR2 SQIVND (reference sequence). The CDR3 nucleotides are TGTGCCAGTAGTACGACAACAGTGACTAATGAAAAACTGTTTTTT. It translates to CASSTTTVTNEKLFF.

This clone came up a few times. The J gene is TRBJ2-3, the V gene TRBV7-3; 7 bases match TRBD2. The germline CDR1 and CDR2 sequences are SGHTA and FQGTGA. This CDR3 region has 16 residues. The V gene end was trimmed by 5 bases and the J gene end by 3 bases; junction bases not matched to a gene: 11. CDR3: CASSPMAGVATDTQYF. CDR3 nucleotide sequence: TGTGCCAGCAGCCCAATGGCGGGAGTAGCGACAGATACGCAGTATTTT.

This chain connects TRBV27 to TRBJ2-3, with TRBD2 matching 9 bases. Germline V lookup: CDR1 MNHEY, CDR2 SMNVEV (reference sequence). CDR3 length equals 17 residues. Germline trimming cut 3 bases from V and 8 bases from J; bases unmatched to any gene: 15. CDR3 sequence: CASSFASGTPPMGTQYF. The CDR3 bases are TGTGCCAGCAGTTTCGCTAGCGGGACCCCGCCCATGGGTACGCAGTATTTT.

A few counts support this clone. V and J are TRBV28 and TRBJ1-4; D is possibly TRBD1 (6 bases). CDR3 length: 13 residues. The germline V and J ends were trimmed by 6 bases and 8 bases, with 13 bases remaining between them. CDR1 is MDHEN and CDR2 is SYDVKM in the germline V gene. The CDR3, as DNA: TGTGCCAGCAGGCCCGACAGGTACGAAAAACTGTTTTTT. Translated, it gives CASRPDRYEKLFF. The whole variable domain, filled in from reference TRBV28 and TRBJ1-4, reads DVKVTQSSRYLVKRTGEKVFLECVQDMDHENMFWYRQDPGLGLRLIYFSYDVKMKEKGDIPEGYSVSREKKERFSLILESASTNQTSMYLCASRPDRYEKLFFGSGTQLSVL.

The rearrangement joins TRBV28 to TRBJ2-4; 12 positions agree with TRBD1. Germline V lookup: CDR1 MDHEN, CDR2 SYDVKM. The CDR3 consists of 20 residues. V shed 6 bases and J 1 base; nucleotides not matched to a gene: 16. The CDR3 protein is CASRPASGTGGWLAKNIQYF. The CDR3 DNA reads as TGTGCCAGCAGACCCGCTTCCGGGACAGGGGGCTGGTTGGCCAAAAACATTCAGTACTTC. Full variable domain (rest looked up from reference TRBV28 and TRBJ2-4): DVKVTQSSRYLVKRTGEKVFLECVQDMDHENMFWYRQDPGLGLRLIYFSYDVKMKEKGDIPEGYSVSREKKERFSLILESASTNQTSMYLCASRPASGTGGWLAKNIQYFGAGTRLSVL.

This clone is termed medium-sized. Additional DNA sequences in this sample encode the identical CDR3. The chain recombines TRBV28 with TRBJ2-7, with TRBD2 matching over 9 bases. CDR1 is MDHEN, CDR2 SYDVKM, per germline. CDR3 length: 15 residues. V gave up 5 bases and J gave up 6 bases; unmatched junction bases: 11. CDR3 protein: CASSLPRTSAREQYF. In DNA, the CDR3 is TGTGCCAGCAGTCTCCCCCGGACTAGCGCCCGCGAGCAGTACTTC.

The gene calls are TRBV27 and TRBJ1-2, with a weak D call TRBD1 (6 bases). The V gene's germline CDR1 is MNHEY and CDR2 SMNVEV (reference sequence). The V and J ends lost 5 bases and 2 bases respectively, with 18 bases between them. This CDR3 has 16 amino acids. The CDR3 region has the DNA TGTGCCAGCAGTCCTTATCCGGGACACCAAAACTATGGCTACACCTTC. Its translation is CASSPYPGHQNYGYTF.

In its sample, this clone was seen a few times. This chain joins TRBV4-3 and TRBJ1-1, with D perhaps TRBD1 (5 bases). CDR3 length: 14 residues. CDR1 and CDR2 (germline): LGHNA, YSLEER. Trimming took off 0 bases at V and 5 bases at J, with 10 bases between the two ends. The chain's CDR3 is CASSQEEEGTEAFF. CDR3 DNA sequence: TGCGCCAGCAGCCAAGAGGAGGAGGGGACTGAAGCTTTCTTT.

This chain uses TRBV5-1 with TRBJ1-1; 11 positions match TRBD1. V lost 4 bases, J lost 6 bases, and 11 bases stayed unmatched. Per germline, CDR1 SGHRS and CDR2 YFSETQ. This CDR3 is built from 16 residues. The CDR3 protein is CASSGQGAAGGAEAFF. The CDR3 DNA is TGCGCCAGCAGCGGACAGGGGGCGGCTGGAGGTGCTGAAGCTTTCTTT.

A few counts support this clone. The chain is built from TRBV27 and TRBJ1-5; tentatively, D is TRBD1 (5 bases). The CDR3 is 13 amino acids. The ends were cut back, 4 bases at V and 5 bases at J, with 9 bases in the middle. The germline CDR1 and CDR2 sequences are MNHEY and SMNVEV (reference sequence). The DNA of the CDR3 is TGTGCCAGCAGTTACTCGACAGATCAGCCCCAGCATTTT. As protein: CASSYSTDQPQHF.

This sequence joins TRBV28 and TRBJ2-4; a possible D gene is TRBD1 (5 bases). With 6 bases removed from V and 6 bases from J, the gap between germline ends came to 24 bases. The CDR3 sequence is 17 residues long. Germline V CDR1 and CDR2: MDHEN, SYDVKM. CDR3 region: CASSPPPTGRVTNIQYF. Written as DNA, the CDR3 is TGTGCCAGCAGCCCGCCCCCCACAGGTCGGGTTACAAACATTCAGTACTTC.

This clone has a handful of counts. The rearrangement links TRBV7-8 to TRBJ1-1, with D maybe TRBD1 (5 bases). The germline V gene has CDR1 SGHVS and CDR2 FQNEAQ. The CDR3 has 11 residues. V lost 5 bases to trimming and J lost 11 bases, with 12 bases between them. The CDR3 DNA reads TGTGCCAGCAGCGCGGGACTCTTGGCTTTCTTT. Its protein is CASSAGLLAFF.

The genes are TRBV6-6 and TRBJ1-1; possibly TRBD1 for D (6 bases). The germline V gene has CDR1 MNHNY and CDR2 SVGAGI (reference sequence). V was clipped by 5 bases and J by 7 bases, with 14 bases between them. CDR3 length: 13 amino acids. The CDR3 sequence is CASSGGTGHEAFF. DNA of the CDR3: TGTGCCAGCAGTGGAGGTACAGGGCATGAAGCTTTCTTT.